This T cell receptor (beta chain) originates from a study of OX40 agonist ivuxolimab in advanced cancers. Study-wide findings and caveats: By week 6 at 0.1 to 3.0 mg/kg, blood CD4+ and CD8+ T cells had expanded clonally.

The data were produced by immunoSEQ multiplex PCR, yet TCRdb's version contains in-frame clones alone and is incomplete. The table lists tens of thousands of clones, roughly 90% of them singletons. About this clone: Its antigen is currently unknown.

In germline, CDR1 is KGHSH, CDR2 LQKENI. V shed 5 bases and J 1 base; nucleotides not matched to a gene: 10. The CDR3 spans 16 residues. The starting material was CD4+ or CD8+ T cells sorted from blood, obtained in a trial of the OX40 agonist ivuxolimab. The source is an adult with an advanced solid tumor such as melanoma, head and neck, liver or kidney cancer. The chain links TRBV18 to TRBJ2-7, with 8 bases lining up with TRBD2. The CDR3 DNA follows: TGTGCCAGCTCATCGTTTGGACTAGCTGATTCCTACGAGCAGTACTTC. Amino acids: CASSSFGLADSYEQYF.